These T cell receptor beta chains were read from a single sample in a study of T-cell reconstitution after alpha-beta-depleted transplantation in children. From the PCR reads, TCRdb called clonotypes with MiXCR, one entry per CDR3 protein. Of some 350,000 distinct CDR3 sequences in the sample, around 15% are singletons; the top ten hold approximately 44%. Sequenced material: PBMCs, mostly from graft donor cells, taken 360 days after TCRalphabeta/CD19-depleted stem cell transplant. These receptors were taken from a male patient between 2 and 9 years old who had a stem cell transplant for acute lymphoblastic leukemia, so the T cells may come from the graft donor. Both conserved end residues are part of each CDR3. The D gene is left open where the match is weak. Not all rows give a size; the values are once, few, many and, for expanded clones, a class.

abundance,v_gene,d_gene,j_gene,CDR3nt,CDR3aa
few,TRBV6-5,NA,TRBJ2-1,TGTGCCAGCAGTTATCTCGCGGAGCAGTTCTTC,CASSYLAEQFF
NA,TRBV28,NA,TRBJ2-3,TGTGCCAGCAGTGCACGGATGCGCGGGGATACGCAGTATTTT,CASSARMRGDTQYF
NA,TRBV4-3,NA,TRBJ2-7,TGCGCCAGCAGCCGCTCAGACAGGTCCCGATACGAGCAGTACTTC,CASSRSDRSRYEQYF
few,TRBV28,NA,TRBJ2-7,TGTGCCAGCAGTTTATGGTGGGATACCCTCTCCTACGAGCAGTACTTC,CASSLWWDTLSYEQYF
NA,TRBV20-1,TRBD2,TRBJ2-7,TGCAGTGCTAGCGGGGGGGGCCCCAGCTCCTACGAGCAGTACTTC,CSASGGGPSSYEQYF
NA,TRBV9,TRBD2,TRBJ2-1,TGTGCCAGCAGCGTAGAACGGGAGGGCTACAATAAGCAGTTCTTC,CASSVEREGYNKQFF
few,TRBV9,TRBD2,TRBJ2-5,TGTGCCAGCAGCGTGGGACTAGCAGAGACCCAGTACTTC,CASSVGLAETQYF
few,TRBV15,TRBD2,TRBJ2-1,TGTGCCACCAGCCGACAATGGGGGACTAGCGGGAGGGACAATGAGCAGTTCTTC,CATSRQWGTSGRDNEQFF
NA,TRBV29-1,NA,TRBJ2-1,TGCAGCGTTGAACAGGGACTCGCCCCGGCTGAGCAGTTCTTC,CSVEQGLAPAEQFF
few,TRBV29-1,NA,TRBJ2-7,TGCAGCGTTGCAGGCTACGAGCAGTACTTC,CSVAGYEQYF
few,TRBV2,NA,TRBJ2-7,TGTGCCAGCAGCGCTATGGGGGCTTGCTACGAGCAGTACTTC,CASSAMGACYEQYF
NA,TRBV28,NA,TRBJ1-1,TGTGCCAGCAGTTTTTTTCCTCGGAACACTGAAGCTTTCTTT,CASSFFPRNTEAFF
NA,TRBV9,TRBD2,TRBJ2-1,TGTGCCAGCAGCGGCGATAGCGGGAGGGATTACAATGAGCAGTTCTTC,CASSGDSGRDYNEQFF
NA,TRBV7-2,NA,TRBJ2-5,TGTGCCAGCAGGCCAGCAGGGGTGGAGACCCAGTACTTC,CASRPAGVETQYF
NA,TRBV4-3,TRBD1,TRBJ2-2,TGCGCCAGCAGCCAATTGCGTACAGGGGGCACCGGGGAGCTGTTTTTT,CASSQLRTGGTGELFF
few,TRBV4-3,NA,TRBJ2-3,TGCGCCAGCAGCCAAGATCTGGACAGACCCACAGATACGCAGTATTTT,CASSQDLDRPTDTQYF
few,TRBV11-1,NA,TRBJ1-4,TGTGCCAGCAGCTTAGCGCGGCCTTGGCCCACCTCAACTAATGAAAAACTGTTTTTT,CASSLARPWPTSTNEKLFF
many,TRBV10-3,NA,TRBJ1-5,TGTGCCATCAGTGAGGGGTCACTCCTGCGGCCTAATCAGCCCCAGCATTTT,CAISEGSLLRPNQPQHF
few,TRBV12-3/TRBV12-4,NA,TRBJ2-5,TGTGCCAGCAGTTTATTCGTCCAAGAGACCCAGTACTTC,CASSLFVQETQYF
few,TRBV5-1,TRBD1,TRBJ2-2,TGCGCCAGCAGCTTGAGACAGGGGAACACCGGGGAGCTGTTTTTT,CASSLRQGNTGELFF
NA,TRBV7-2,TRBD1,TRBJ2-3,TGTGCCAGCAGCTTGACAGGGATTGGGTTAGATGCGCAGTATTTT,CASSLTGIGLDAQYF
NA,TRBV28,NA,TRBJ2-7,TGTGCCAGCACCAAACCCAGGGAACCCTCCTCCTACGAGCAGTACTTC,CASTKPREPSSYEQYF
NA,TRBV20-1,TRBD2,TRBJ2-1,TGCAGTGCTAGAGATCGACGCGGAGCGGGAAATGAGCAGTTCTTC,CSARDRRGAGNEQFF
NA,TRBV4-1,TRBD1,TRBJ2-7,TGCTCCAGCAGCCTGGGACAGGGAACCTACGAGCAGTACTTC,CSSSLGQGTYEQYF
few,TRBV5-5,NA,TRBJ1-4,TGTGCCAGCAGCTTGGGCAGGACAACTAATGAAAAACTGTTTTTT,CASSLGRTTNEKLFF
many,TRBV12-3/TRBV12-4,NA,TRBJ2-2,TGTGCCACAACGCGGGGTACCGGGGAGCTGTTTTTT,CATTRGTGELFF
NA,TRBV7-9,TRBD1,TRBJ2-5,TGTGCCAGCAGCTTAGAGAGGGGACAGAACTTAGAGACCCAGTACTTC,CASSLERGQNLETQYF
few,TRBV28,NA,TRBJ1-5,TGTGCCAGCAGTTGGCGGGGGCTGGTGTCTAGCAATCAGCCCCAGCATTTT,CASSWRGLVSSNQPQHF
NA,TRBV4-1,NA,TRBJ2-4,TGCGCCAGCAGCCAAAGACTGGCCAAAAACATTCAGTACTTC,CASSQRLAKNIQYF
NA,TRBV3-1,TRBD2,TRBJ2-3,TGTGCCAGCAGCCAAGATCTTCGACTAGCGGGAGGAAGGACGCAGTATTTT,CASSQDLRLAGGRTQYF
many,TRBV6-6,TRBD1,TRBJ1-1,TGTGCCAGCGGTAGAGACAGGGGCACTGAAGCTTTCTTT,CASGRDRGTEAFF